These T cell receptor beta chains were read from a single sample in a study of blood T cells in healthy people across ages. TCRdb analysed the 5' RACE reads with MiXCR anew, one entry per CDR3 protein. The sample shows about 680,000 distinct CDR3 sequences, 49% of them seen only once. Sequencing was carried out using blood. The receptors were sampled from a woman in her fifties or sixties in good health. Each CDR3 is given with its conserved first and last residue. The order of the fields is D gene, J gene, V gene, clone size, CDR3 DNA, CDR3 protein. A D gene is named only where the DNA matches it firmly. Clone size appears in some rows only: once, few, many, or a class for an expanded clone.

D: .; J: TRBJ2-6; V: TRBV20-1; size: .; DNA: TGCAGTGCTAGTGGGGGTCGGGCCGATGGGGCCAACGTCCTGACTTTC; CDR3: CSASGGRADGANVLTF
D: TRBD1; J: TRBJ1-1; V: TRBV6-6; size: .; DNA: TGTGCCAGCAGTTCGGGACAGGTGAACACTGAAGCTTTCTTT; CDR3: CASSSGQVNTEAFF
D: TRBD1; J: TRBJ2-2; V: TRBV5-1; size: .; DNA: TGCGCCAGCAGCTCATTCGGGGACAGGATCGGGGAGCTGTTTTTT; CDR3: CASSSFGDRIGELFF
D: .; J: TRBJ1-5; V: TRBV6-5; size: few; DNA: TGTGCCAGCAGTCCAGGAGATAATCAGCCCCAGCATTTT; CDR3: CASSPGDNQPQHF
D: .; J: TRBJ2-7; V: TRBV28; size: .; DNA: TGTGCCAGCAGTTTATTCGGCTACGAGCAGTACTTC; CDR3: CASSLFGYEQYF
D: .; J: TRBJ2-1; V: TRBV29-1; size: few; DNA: TGCAGCGCCGACCAACGAGGCGAGCAGTTCTTC; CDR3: CSADQRGEQFF
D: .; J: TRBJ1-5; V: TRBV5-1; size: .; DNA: TGCGCCAGCAGCTTGTCGGGAGCGGGCAATCAGCCCCAGCATTTT; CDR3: CASSLSGAGNQPQHF
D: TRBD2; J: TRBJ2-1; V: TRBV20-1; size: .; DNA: TGCAGTGCCCCTCCCCGAGGGCTAGCGGGAAACAATGAGCAGTTCTTC; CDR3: CSAPPRGLAGNNEQFF
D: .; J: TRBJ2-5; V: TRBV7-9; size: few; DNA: TGTGCCAGCATCCCCCAGGGAGACCCGTACCAAGAGACCCAGTACTTC; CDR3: CASIPQGDPYQETQYF
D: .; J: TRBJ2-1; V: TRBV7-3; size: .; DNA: TGTGCCAGCAGCTCCCTTCGCGATGAGCAGTTCTTC; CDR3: CASSSLRDEQFF
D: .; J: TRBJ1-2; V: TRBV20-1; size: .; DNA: TGCAGTGCGCTAACCGGGACACACTATGGCTACACCTTC; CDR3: CSALTGTHYGYTF
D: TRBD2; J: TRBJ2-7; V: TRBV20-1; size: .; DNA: TGCAGTGCTAGAGCCGGGACTAGCGGCTACGAGCAGTACTTC; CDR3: CSARAGTSGYEQYF
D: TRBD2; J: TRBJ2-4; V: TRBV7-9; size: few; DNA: TGTGCCAGCAGCCCTAGCGGGAGCAACATTCAGTACTTC; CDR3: CASSPSGSNIQYF
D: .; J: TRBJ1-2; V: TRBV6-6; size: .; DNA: TGTGCCAGCAGTTACACCTCAGGGAACTATGGCTACACCTTC; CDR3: CASSYTSGNYGYTF
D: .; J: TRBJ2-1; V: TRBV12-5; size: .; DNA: TGTGCTAGTGGTTTGAGGGACAACAATGAGCAGTTCTTC; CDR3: CASGLRDNNEQFF
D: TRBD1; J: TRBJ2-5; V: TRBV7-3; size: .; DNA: TGTGCCAGCAGCTTACATGCCATCGGGACAGGCGGAGAGACCCAGTACTTC; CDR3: CASSLHAIGTGGETQYF
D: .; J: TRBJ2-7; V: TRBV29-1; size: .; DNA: TGCAGCGTTGGAAGGCAGAGGGAATACGAGCAGTACTTC; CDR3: CSVGRQREYEQYF
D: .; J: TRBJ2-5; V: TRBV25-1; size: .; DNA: TGTGCCAGCAGTGAATATTCCGCCGGACGAGCGGGTCAAGAGACCCAGTACTTC; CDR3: CASSEYSAGRAGQETQYF
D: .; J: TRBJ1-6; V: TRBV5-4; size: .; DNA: TGTGCCAGCAGCATGGGCCGGGGGTCCTATAATTCACCCCTCCACTTT; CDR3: CASSMGRGSYNSPLHF
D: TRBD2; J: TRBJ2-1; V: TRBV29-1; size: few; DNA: TGCAGCGGCACGACTAGCGGGAGGGCCTTTGGTGAGCAGTTCTTC; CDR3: CSGTTSGRAFGEQFF
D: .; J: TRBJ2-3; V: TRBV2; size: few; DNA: TGTGCCAGCAGTGAGGGCAGGGAGGATACGCAGTATTTT; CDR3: CASSEGREDTQYF
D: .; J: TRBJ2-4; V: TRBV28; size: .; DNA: TGTGCCAGCGGGGAGGATGGCATTCAGTACTTC; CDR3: CASGEDGIQYF
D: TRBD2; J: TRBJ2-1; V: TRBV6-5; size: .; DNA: TGTGCCAGCAGTTACGATTTAGCGGGTTCCTACAATGAGCAGTTCTTC; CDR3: CASSYDLAGSYNEQFF
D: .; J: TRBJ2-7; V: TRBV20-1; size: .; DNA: TGCAGTGCTCCAACTAGGAGCTCCTACGAGCAGTACTTC; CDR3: CSAPTRSSYEQYF
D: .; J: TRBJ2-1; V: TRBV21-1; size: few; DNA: TGTGCCAGCAGCAAAGTAGGTGCAGGGGATGAGCAGTTCTTC; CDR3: CASSKVGAGDEQFF
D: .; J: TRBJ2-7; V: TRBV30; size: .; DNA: TGTGCCTGGAGTGGAACGGGTACCGTCGAGCAGTACTTC; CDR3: CAWSGTGTVEQYF
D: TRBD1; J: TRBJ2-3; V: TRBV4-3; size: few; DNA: TGCGCCAGCAGCCAGGGTTTTGGGACAGGAGTCACAGATACGCAGTATTTT; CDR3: CASSQGFGTGVTDTQYF
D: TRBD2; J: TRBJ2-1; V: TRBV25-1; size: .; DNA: TGTGCCAGCAGTGCGGGGGGGACTAGCGGTTCCAATGAGCAGTTCTTC; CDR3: CASSAGGTSGSNEQFF
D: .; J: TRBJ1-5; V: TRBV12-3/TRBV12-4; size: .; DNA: TGTGCCAGCAGTTTTGTCAATCAGCCCCAGCATTTT; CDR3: CASSFVNQPQHF
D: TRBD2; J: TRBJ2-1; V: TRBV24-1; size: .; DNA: TGTGCCACCGGTGATGCCCTAGCGGGTGCGTACAATGAGCAGTTCTTC; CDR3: CATGDALAGAYNEQFF
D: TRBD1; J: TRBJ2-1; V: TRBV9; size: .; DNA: TGTGCCAGCAGCGGAGACCGGGACAGGGTTCTTGAGCAGTTCTTC; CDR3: CASSGDRDRVLEQFF
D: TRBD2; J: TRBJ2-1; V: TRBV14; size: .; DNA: TGTGCCAGCAGCCCGAGGACTAGCGGGGGGTTGAGCTCCTACAATGAGCAGTTCTTC; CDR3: CASSPRTSGGLSSYNEQFF
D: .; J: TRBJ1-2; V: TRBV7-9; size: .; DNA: TGTGCCAGCAGCTTAGCCGTGACAGCTTATGGCTACACCTTC; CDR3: CASSLAVTAYGYTF
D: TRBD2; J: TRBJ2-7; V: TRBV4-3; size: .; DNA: TGCGCCAGCAGCCAGAGTTCGAGGACTAGCTGGGGCAATGAGCAGTACTTC; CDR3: CASSQSSRTSWGNEQYF
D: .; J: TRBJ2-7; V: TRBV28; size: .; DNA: TGTGCCAGCAGTTTTGGACTAACCACTGCCTCCTACGAGCAGTACTTC; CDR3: CASSFGLTTASYEQYF
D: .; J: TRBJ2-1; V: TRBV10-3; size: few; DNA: TGTGCCATCAGCGGGGACTACAATGAGCAGTTCTTC; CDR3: CAISGDYNEQFF
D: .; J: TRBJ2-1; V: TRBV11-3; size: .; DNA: TGTGCCAGCAGCTTGACCGGAGCCTACTACAATGAGCAGTTCTTC; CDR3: CASSLTGAYYNEQFF